This T cell receptor (beta chain) was found in a study of blood T cell repertoires in COVID-19. Study-wide context: COVID-19 samples from acute and convalescent phases originated in the United States, Italy and Spain.

The V segment lost 6 bases and the J segment 5 bases; nucleotides outside the gene matches: 6. Germline CDR1 reads MNHNY; CDR2 reads SVGAGI (reference sequence). The CDR3 contains 14 residues. Only in-frame clones appear in the TCRdb table, and some are missing; sequencing was by immunoSEQ multiplex PCR. Found here are 200,000 to 250,000 clones, 80% to 85% of them singletons; the top ten hold approximately 5.1%. The chain has TRBV6-6 and TRBJ2-3; 9 nucleotides align to TRBD2. This clonotype originated in a woman aged 60-75 years who had recovered from COVID-19. The sequenced sample was peripheral blood. The CDR3 loop is CASRRGGIQDTQYF. The CDR3 DNA reads as TGTGCCAGCAGGCGGGGGGGCATTCAAGATACGCAGTATTTT.